This T cell receptor (beta chain) was found in a study of regulatory T cells in long-lasting Graves disease. With iRepertoire HTBI primers and Arm-PCR of CDR3 regions, TCR beta libraries were built. TCRdb reanalysed the multiplex PCR reads using MiXCR and keeps one entry per CDR3 protein. This table has 370,000 or so distinct CDR3 sequences, about 17% appearing once. The J segment lost 2 bases and the V segment lost 8 bases, leaving 6 bases of the junction unmatched. This CDR3 is 14 amino acids long. Germline V gene data show CDR1 as SNHLY and CDR2 as FYNNEI. This clonotype came up many times. The time point: newly diagnosed GD, antithyroid drugs for less than 3 months. The TCR library was prepared using RNA isolated from PBMCs. These data also formed part of another study, on T cells in Graves' hyperthyroidism and ophthalmopathy. That report adds: An absence of ophthalmopathy progression within 18 months meant stable Graves' hyperthyroidism.

Sequenced material: peripheral blood mononuclear cells (PBMCs), taken at new diagnosis, from a patient treated with antithyroid drugs. The clonotype was recovered from a woman between 18 and 30 years old with Graves disease. The chain is built from TRBV2 and TRBJ1-2; TRBD1 agrees at 9 bases. As DNA, the CDR3 is TGTGCCAGCGGGGGGGACAGGGTAAACTATGGCTACACCTTC. Residues: CASGGDRVNYGYTF.